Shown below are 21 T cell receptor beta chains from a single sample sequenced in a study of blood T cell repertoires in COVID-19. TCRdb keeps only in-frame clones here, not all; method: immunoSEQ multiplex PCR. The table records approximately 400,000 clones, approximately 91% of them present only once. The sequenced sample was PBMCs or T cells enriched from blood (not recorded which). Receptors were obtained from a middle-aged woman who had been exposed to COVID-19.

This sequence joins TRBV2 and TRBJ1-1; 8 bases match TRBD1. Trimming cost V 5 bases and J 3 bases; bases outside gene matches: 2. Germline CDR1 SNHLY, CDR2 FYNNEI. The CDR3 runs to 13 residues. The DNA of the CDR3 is TGTGCCAGCAGTTACAGGGGGGACACTGAAGCTTTCTTT. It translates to CASSYRGDTEAFF.

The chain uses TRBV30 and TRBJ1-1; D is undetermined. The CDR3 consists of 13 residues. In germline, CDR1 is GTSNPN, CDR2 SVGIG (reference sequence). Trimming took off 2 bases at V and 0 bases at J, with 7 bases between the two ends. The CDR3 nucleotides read TGTGCCTGGAGTAGAGGGATGAACACTGAAGCTTTCTTT. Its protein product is CAWSRGMNTEAFF.

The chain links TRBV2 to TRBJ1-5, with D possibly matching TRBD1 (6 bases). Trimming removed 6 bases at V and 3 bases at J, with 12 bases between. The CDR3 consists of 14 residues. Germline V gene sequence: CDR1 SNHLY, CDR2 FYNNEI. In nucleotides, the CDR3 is TGTGCCAGCAGCGTACAGGGTTTCAATCAGCCCCAGCATTTT. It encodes CASSVQGFNQPQHF.

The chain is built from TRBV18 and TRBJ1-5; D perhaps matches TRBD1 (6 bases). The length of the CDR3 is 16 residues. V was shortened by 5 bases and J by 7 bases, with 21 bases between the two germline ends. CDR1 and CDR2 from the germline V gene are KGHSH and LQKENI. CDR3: CASSKEQGVGGQPQHF. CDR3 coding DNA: TGTGCCAGCTCAAAGGAACAGGGAGTAGGTGGCCAGCCCCAGCATTTT. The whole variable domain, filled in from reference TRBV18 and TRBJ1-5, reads NAGVMQNPRHLVRRRGQEARLRCSPMKGHSHVYWYRQLPEEGLKFMVYLQKENIIDESGMPKERFSAEFPKEGPSILRIQQVVRGDSAAYFCASSKEQGVGGQPQHFGDGTRLSIL.

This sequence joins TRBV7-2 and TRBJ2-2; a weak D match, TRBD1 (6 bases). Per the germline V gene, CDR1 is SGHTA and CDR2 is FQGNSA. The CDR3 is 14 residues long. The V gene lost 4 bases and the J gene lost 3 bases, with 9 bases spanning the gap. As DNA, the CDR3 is TGTGCCAGCAGCTCCGGGACATACACCGGGGAGCTGTTTTTT. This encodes CASSSGTYTGELFF.

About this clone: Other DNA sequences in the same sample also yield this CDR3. As DNA, the CDR3 is TGTGCCAGCTCACCCCGGGACAGGCTGAACACTGAAGCTTTCTTT. The encoded protein is CASSPRDRLNTEAFF. The rearrangement links TRBV18 to TRBJ1-1; the match to TRBD1 covers 8 bases. Germline CDR1 KGHSH, CDR2 LQKENI. The length of the CDR3 is 15 residues. V gave up 3 bases and J gave up 0 bases; unmatched junction bases: 3.

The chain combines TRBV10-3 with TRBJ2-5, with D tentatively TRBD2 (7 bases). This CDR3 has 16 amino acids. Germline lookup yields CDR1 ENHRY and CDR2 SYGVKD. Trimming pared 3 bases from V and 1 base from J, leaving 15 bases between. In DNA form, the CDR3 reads TGTGCCATCAGTGAAAGGGGGGGCTGGGGCCAAGAGACCCAGTACTTC. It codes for CAISERGGWGQETQYF.

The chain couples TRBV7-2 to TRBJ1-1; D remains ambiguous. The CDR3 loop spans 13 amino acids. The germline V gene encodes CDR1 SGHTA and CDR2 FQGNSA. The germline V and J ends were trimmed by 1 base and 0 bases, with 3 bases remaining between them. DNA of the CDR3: TGTGCCAGCAGCTTAGTTATGAACACTGAAGCTTTCTTT. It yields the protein CASSLVMNTEAFF. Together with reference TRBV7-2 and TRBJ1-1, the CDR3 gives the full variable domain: GAGVSQSPSNKVTEKGKDVELRCDPISGHTALYWYRQSLGQGLEFLIYFQGNSAPDKSGLPSDRFSAERTGGSVSTLTIQRTQQEDSAVYLCASSLVMNTEAFFGQGTRLTVV.

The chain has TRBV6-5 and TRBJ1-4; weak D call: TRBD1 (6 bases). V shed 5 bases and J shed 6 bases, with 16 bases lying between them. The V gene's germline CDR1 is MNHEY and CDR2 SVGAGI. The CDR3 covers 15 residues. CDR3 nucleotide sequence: TGTGCCAGCAGTACAACGGACAGAGAAGATGAAAAACTGTTTTTT. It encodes CASSTTDREDEKLFF.

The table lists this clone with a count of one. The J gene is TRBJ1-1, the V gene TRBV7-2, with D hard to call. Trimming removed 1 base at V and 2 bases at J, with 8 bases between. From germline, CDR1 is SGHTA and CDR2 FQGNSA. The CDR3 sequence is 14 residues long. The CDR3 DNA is TGTGCCAGCAGCTTAGGACTGATTAACACTGAAGCTTTCTTT. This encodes CASSLGLINTEAFF. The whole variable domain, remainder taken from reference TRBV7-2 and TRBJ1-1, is GAGVSQSPSNKVTEKGKDVELRCDPISGHTALYWYRQSLGQGLEFLIYFQGNSAPDKSGLPSDRFSAERTGGSVSTLTIQRTQQEDSAVYLCASSLGLINTEAFFGQGTRLTVV.

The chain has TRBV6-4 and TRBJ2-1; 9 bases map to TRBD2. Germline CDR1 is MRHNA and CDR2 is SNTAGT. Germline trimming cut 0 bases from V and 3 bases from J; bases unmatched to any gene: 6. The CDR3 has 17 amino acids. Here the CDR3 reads CASSDSALAGRYNEQFF. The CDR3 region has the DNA TGTGCCAGCAGTGACTCGGCCCTAGCGGGACGCTACAATGAGCAGTTCTTC.

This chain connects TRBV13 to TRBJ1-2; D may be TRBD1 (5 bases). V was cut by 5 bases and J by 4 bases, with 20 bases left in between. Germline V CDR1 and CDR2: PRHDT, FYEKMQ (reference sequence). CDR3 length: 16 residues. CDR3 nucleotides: TGTGCCAGCAGCACTGGAGGGCAGGGTATCTCCTATGGCTACACCTTC. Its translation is CASSTGGQGISYGYTF.

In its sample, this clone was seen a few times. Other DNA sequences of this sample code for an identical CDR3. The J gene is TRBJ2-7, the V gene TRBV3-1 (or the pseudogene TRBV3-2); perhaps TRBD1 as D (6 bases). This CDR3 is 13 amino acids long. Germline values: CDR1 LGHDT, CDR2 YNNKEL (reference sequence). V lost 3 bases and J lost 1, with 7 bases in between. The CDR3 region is CASSHRGSYEQYF. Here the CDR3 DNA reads TGTGCCAGCAGCCACAGGGGATCCTACGAGCAGTACTTC.

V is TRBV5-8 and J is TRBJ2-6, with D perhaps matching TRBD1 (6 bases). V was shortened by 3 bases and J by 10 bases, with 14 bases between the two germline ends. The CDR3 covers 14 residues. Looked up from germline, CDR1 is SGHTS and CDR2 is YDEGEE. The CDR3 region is CASSWDTQKNVLTF. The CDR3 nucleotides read TGTGCCAGCAGCTGGGACACCCAAAAGAACGTCCTGACTTTC.

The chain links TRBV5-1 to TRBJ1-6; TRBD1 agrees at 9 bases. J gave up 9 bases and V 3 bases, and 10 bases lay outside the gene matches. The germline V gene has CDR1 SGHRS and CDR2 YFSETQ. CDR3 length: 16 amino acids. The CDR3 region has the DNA TGCGCCAGCAGCTACGGGGACAGGGAAGTAGGTTCACCCCTCCACTTT. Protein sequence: CASSYGDREVGSPLHF.

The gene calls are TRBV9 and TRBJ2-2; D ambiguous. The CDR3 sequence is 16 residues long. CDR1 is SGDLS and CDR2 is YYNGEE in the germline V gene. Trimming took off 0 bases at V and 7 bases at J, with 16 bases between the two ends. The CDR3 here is CASSVVGSPIDGELFF. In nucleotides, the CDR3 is TGTGCCAGCAGCGTAGTGGGTAGCCCCATAGACGGGGAGCTGTTTTTT.

The CDR3 region is CASSEDRVENYGYTF. DNA of the CDR3: TGTGCCAGCAGCGAAGACAGGGTGGAAAACTATGGCTACACCTTC. The V and J genes are TRBV5-4 and TRBJ1-2; 7 bases align to TRBD1. The CDR3 contains 15 residues. From germline, CDR1 is SGHNT and CDR2 YYREEE (reference sequence). Trimming cost V 4 bases and J 2 bases; bases outside gene matches: 8.

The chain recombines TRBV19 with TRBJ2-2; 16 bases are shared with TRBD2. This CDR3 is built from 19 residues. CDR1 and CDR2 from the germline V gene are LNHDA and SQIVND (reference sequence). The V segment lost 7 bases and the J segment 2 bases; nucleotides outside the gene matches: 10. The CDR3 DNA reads TGTGCCAGTATCAAATTGGGACTAGCGGGAGGGCCCAACACCGGGGAGCTGTTTTTT. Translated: CASIKLGLAGGPNTGELFF.

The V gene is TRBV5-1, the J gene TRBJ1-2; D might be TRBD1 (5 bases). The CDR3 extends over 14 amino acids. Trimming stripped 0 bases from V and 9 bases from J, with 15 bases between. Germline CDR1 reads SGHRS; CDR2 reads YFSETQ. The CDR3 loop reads CASSLVVQGQSYTF. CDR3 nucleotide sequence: TGCGCCAGCAGCTTGGTTGTTCAGGGCCAGAGCTACACCTTC.

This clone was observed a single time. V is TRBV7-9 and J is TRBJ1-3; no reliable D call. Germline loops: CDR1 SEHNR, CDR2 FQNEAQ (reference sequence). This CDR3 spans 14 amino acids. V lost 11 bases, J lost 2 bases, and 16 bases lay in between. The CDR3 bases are TGTGCCGGGAAGACTATGAACCCTGGAAACACCATATATTTT. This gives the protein CAGKTMNPGNTIYF.

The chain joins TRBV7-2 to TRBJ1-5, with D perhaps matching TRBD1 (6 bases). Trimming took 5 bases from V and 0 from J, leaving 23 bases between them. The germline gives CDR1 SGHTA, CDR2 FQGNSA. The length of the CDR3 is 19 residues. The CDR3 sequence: CASSRNAQGHNYSNQPQHF. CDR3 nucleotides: TGTGCCAGCAGCAGGAACGCACAGGGTCACAACTATAGCAATCAGCCCCAGCATTTT.